The clone carrying this T cell receptor (beta chain) has only a few counts. Its antigen is currently unknown. There are 13 residues in the CDR3. CDR1 SNHLY and CDR2 FYNNEI come from the germline V gene. J gave up 7 bases and V 8 bases, and 8 bases lay outside the gene matches. The data derive from a study of cytomegalovirus exposure and HLA in healthy donors. The study, taken as a whole, reports: Several of the most significant clusters appeared, in a later analysis, to be linked to common viral pathogens.

PCR was performed using 60 Vbeta and 13 Jbeta primers. Generated by immunoSEQ multiplex PCR, the TCRdb table keeps only in-frame clones and is missing some. This sample has 130,000 to 150,000 clones, with around 75% found just once. The sequence was obtained from a woman younger than 45 in good health and CMV-seronegative. The chain carries TRBV2 and TRBJ1-5; 7 nucleotides align to TRBD1. Sequenced input: PBMCs. This CDR3 is CASGQGEGQPQHF. Here the CDR3 DNA reads TGTGCCAGCGGGCAGGGGGAAGGACAGCCCCAGCATTTT.